Presented here are 9 T cell receptor beta chains from one specimen sequenced in a study of T cell changes during pregnancy in multiple sclerosis. TCRdb keeps only in-frame clones here, not all; method: immunoSEQ multiplex PCR. The data contain some 20,000 clones, 70% to 90% of them singletons. Sequenced material: CD8+ T cells from peripheral blood mononuclear cells, taken in the second trimester of pregnancy. All receptors come from a female donor in good health, enrolled as a control in a pregnancy study.

V gene TRBV7-9 combines with J gene TRBJ2-1; TRBD2 matches at 14 bases. The ends lost 5 bases at V and 8 bases at J; junction bases unmatched: 5. Germline CDR1 and CDR2: SEHNR and FQNEAQ (reference sequence). The CDR3 runs to 15 residues. The CDR3 here is CASSRGTSGSDEQFF. In DNA, the CDR3 is TGTGCCAGCAGCCGAGGGACTAGCGGGAGTGATGAGCAGTTCTTC.

The chain has TRBV2 and TRBJ1-1, with a possible D match to TRBD1 (5 bases). The CDR3 totals 15 residues. The ends were cut back, 3 bases at V and 1 base at J, with 12 bases in the middle. Germline V gene sequence: CDR1 SNHLY, CDR2 FYNNEI. CDR3 sequence: CASSDQGARNTEAFF. In DNA form, the CDR3 reads TGTGCCAGCAGTGACCAAGGGGCACGGAACACTGAAGCTTTCTTT.

In its sample, this clone was seen a few times. The V and J genes are TRBV12-2 and TRBJ2-7; the table's D call, TRBD1, was not checked against the DNA. TRBV12-2 is tagged as a pseudogene. This CDR3 has 14 amino acids. The CDR3 sequence is CASRLDGRTYEQYF. CDR3 DNA: TGTGCAAGTCGCTTAGATGGCAGGACCTACGAGCAGTACTTC.

The sample holds one count of this clone. This rearrangement joins TRBV5-6 to TRBJ2-1, with D perhaps TRBD2 (5 bases). V shed 3 bases and J shed 10 bases, with 11 bases lying between them. In germline, CDR1 is SGHDT, CDR2 YYEEEE. The CDR3 runs to 12 residues. CDR3 amino acids: CASSSYEREQFF. CDR3 bases: TGTGCCAGCAGCTCGTACGAGCGGGAGCAGTTCTTC.

The chain couples TRBV6-1 to TRBJ1-4; 11 nucleotides match TRBD1. This CDR3 has 15 amino acids. Germline CDR1 reads MNHNS; CDR2 reads SASEGT. After removal of 1 base from V and 7 bases from J, the junction contained 2 bases not matched to a gene. CDR3 residues: CASSEEGTGGEKLFF. CDR3 bases: TGTGCCAGCAGTGAAGAAGGGACAGGGGGTGAAAAACTGTTTTTT.

The chain employs TRBV19 and TRBJ1-5, with TRBD1 identical over 10 bases. The CDR3 spans 15 residues. With 7 bases clipped from V and 7 bases from J, the junction kept 10 bases outside the gene matches. CDR1 and CDR2 from the germline V gene are LNHDA and SQIVND (reference sequence). CDR3 loop: CASTIRDRGRQPQHF. In DNA form, the CDR3 reads TGTGCCAGTACCATACGGGACAGGGGACGGCAGCCCCAGCATTTT.

CDR3 bases: TGTGCCAGCAGCTTAATCGGGGCGGGAGGACCGGGGGATACGCAGTATTTT. It specifies CASSLIGAGGPGDTQYF. The V call is TRBV7-9, the J call TRBJ2-3, with 8 bases identical to TRBD2. The CDR3 covers 17 residues. CDR1 and CDR2 from the germline V gene are SEHNR and FQNEAQ (reference sequence). With V trimmed by 2 bases and J by 6 bases, 13 bases remained unmatched.

This clone was seen just once. V is TRBV7-3 and J is TRBJ2-1; 8 bases line up with TRBD2. This CDR3 comprises 16 residues. Germline V gene lookup returns CDR1 SGHTA and CDR2 FQGTGA. The trim removed 1 base at V and 9 bases at J, leaving 11 bases unmatched. CDR3: CASSLIVSGSEGEQFF. The DNA for the CDR3 is TGTGCCAGCAGCTTAATAGTGAGCGGGAGTGAGGGTGAGCAGTTCTTC.

The rearrangement uses TRBV5-1 and TRBJ2-7; 8 bases agree with TRBD2. CDR3 length: 16 amino acids. Looked up from germline, CDR1 is SGHRS and CDR2 is YFSETQ. Trimming removed 4 bases from V and 7 bases from J; junction bases left unmatched: 16. DNA for the CDR3: TGCGCCAGCAGCCTTGGCCGGGGGGGTTACTACGAGGAGCAGTACTTC. It is translated as CASSLGRGGYYEEQYF.